Detailed here is one T cell receptor beta chain. The sample is drawn from a study of blood T cell repertoires in COVID-19. As for the study in general: Whether acute or convalescent, the COVID-19 samples came from the United States, Italy and Spain. Sources were T cells, B-cell-depleted T cells, or PBMCs; the material itself was cDNA or gDNA.

The germline CDR1 and CDR2 sequences are SNHLY and FYNNEI. The CDR3 spans 13 residues. V dropped 8 bases and J dropped 1; count of bases not matched to a gene: 4. In the authors' methods: Amplification with reference gene primers provided the estimates of nucleated cell counts. Data came from immunoSEQ multiplex PCR; TCRdb stores just in-frame clones and leaves some out. That table is the source of V, J and clone size, and D and trimming were worked out from the DNA. The table has 150,000 to 200,000 clones, roughly 86% seen once. The rearrangement links TRBV2 to TRBJ1-2, with 7 positions matching TRBD1. The sequence came from a man between 70 and 80 years old with acute or convalescent COVID-19. The specimen sequenced was peripheral blood. CDR3 sequence: CASGTEINYGYTF. CDR3 DNA: TGTGCCAGCGGGACAGAAATTAACTATGGCTACACCTTC.